These T cell receptor beta chains were read from a single sample in a study of neoadjuvant anti-PD-1 for oral cavity cancer. Only in-frame clones appear in the TCRdb table, and some are missing; sequencing was by immunoSEQ multiplex PCR. Of around 68,000 clones listed, roughly nine tenths were seen once; the top ten hold less than 3%. Specimen: PBMCs, collected after nivolumab (anti-PD-1) treatment. The source of these receptors is a person between 35 and 79 years old with oral cavity squamous cell carcinoma. CDR3s include the opening cysteine and the closing phenylalanine or tryptophan. D genes are given only for firm matches. Size tells how often a clone was seen (once, few, many) or the class of an expanded clone, and some rows leave it out.

cdr3_nt | cdr3_aa | v_call | d_call | clone_size | j_call
TGTGCCTCCCACGGGTCCGCCAGAAACAATGAGCAGTTCTTC | CASHGSARNNEQFF | TRBV7-9 | NA | once | TRBJ2-1
TGTGCCAGCAGCCCTTTGGGACAGGGGGTCTATGGCTACACCTTC | CASSPLGQGVYGYTF | TRBV7-2 | TRBD1 | NA | TRBJ1-2
TGTGCCAGCAGCTTAGACTGGCAGGGTGGATTTGCGACTGAAGCTTTCTTT | CASSLDWQGGFATEAFF | TRBV7-2 | NA | NA | TRBJ1-1
TGTGCCAGCAGGGGAAATTCACCCCTCCACTTT | CASRGNSPLHF | TRBV2 | NA | once | TRBJ1-6
TGCGCCAGCAGCTTGGCCGGGGTCTCCTACAATGAGCAGTTCTTC | CASSLAGVSYNEQFF | TRBV5-1 | NA | NA | TRBJ2-1
TGTGCCAGCGGGAGACTAGCGGGAGGAGGGACCCAGTACTTC | CASGRLAGGGTQYF | TRBV2 | TRBD2 | NA | TRBJ2-5
TGTGCCAGCAGCCTTCAGGGGGGGTACAATGAGCAGTTCTTC | CASSLQGGYNEQFF | TRBV7-3 | NA | NA | TRBJ2-1
TGTGCCAGTCATCGTGGCTCATGGACCGGGGAGCTGTTTTTT | CASHRGSWTGELFF | TRBV19 | NA | NA | TRBJ2-2
TGCGCCAGCAGCGCGACCCGACAGGATCGGTTCTATGGCTACACCTTC | CASSATRQDRFYGYTF | TRBV5-1 | NA | once | TRBJ1-2
TGTGCCAGTAGGGGGAGGGCGACAGGACCAAGCTCCTATAATTCACCCCTCCACTTT | CASRGRATGPSSYNSPLHF | TRBV19 | NA | NA | TRBJ1-6
TGTGCCAGTAGTATAGTCGGGGGCAAATATGGCTACACCTTC | CASSIVGGKYGYTF | TRBV19 | NA | NA | TRBJ1-2
TGTGCCAGCAGCTTAGCTAATAATTCACCCCTCCACTTT | CASSLANNSPLHF | TRBV13 | NA | NA | TRBJ1-6
TGCAGTGCGCAGCTTAACTATGGCTACACCTTC | CSAQLNYGYTF | TRBV20-1 | NA | NA | TRBJ1-2
TGCGCCAGCAGCCCAGGGACAGGGGGCAGGTATGAGCAGTTCTTC | CASSPGTGGRYEQFF | TRBV4-1 | TRBD1 | NA | TRBJ2-1
TGTGCCAGCAGTGCCTCCGGGGGGCTTTCCTATGGCTACACCTTC | CASSASGGLSYGYTF | TRBV2 | NA | NA | TRBJ1-2
TGTGCCAGCAGGGTTGGCGGCAATTCACCCCTCCACTTT | CASRVGGNSPLHF | TRBV7-3 | NA | NA | TRBJ1-6
TGTGCCAGCAGTGCCTCGGACGGGTTAAAGCACGAGCAGTACTTC | CASSASDGLKHEQYF | TRBV27 | NA | NA | TRBJ2-7
TGTGCCAGCAGTGAATCCGGAAACTATGGCTACACCTTC | CASSESGNYGYTF | TRBV25-1 | NA | NA | TRBJ1-2
TGTGCCAGCAGTTCCCGGACTAGCGGAGACTACAATGAGCAGTTCTTC | CASSSRTSGDYNEQFF | TRBV6-5 | TRBD2 | NA | TRBJ2-1
TGTGCCAGCAGCAGTGGGACTAGCGGGAGTGGAGAGCAGTACTTC | CASSSGTSGSGEQYF | TRBV5-4 | TRBD2 | NA | TRBJ2-7
TGTGCCAGCAGCGCCGGGACAGGGGATCGCGAGCAGTACTTC | CASSAGTGDREQYF | TRBV9 | TRBD1 | NA | TRBJ2-7
TGTGCCAGCAGTGATTCCGGACAAATCATCAAAAACATTCAGTACTTC | CASSDSGQIIKNIQYF | TRBV2 | NA | NA | TRBJ2-4
TGTGCCAGCAGCATACGGGCCCAACTAACAGATACGCAGTATTTT | CASSIRAQLTDTQYF | TRBV7-9 | NA | NA | TRBJ2-3
TGTGCCAGCAGTTCAGAGGGTTCGGGTGGAAACACCATATATTTT | CASSSEGSGGNTIYF | TRBV6-5 | NA | NA | TRBJ1-3
TGCGCCAGCAGCTTGGCCGGGGACCCAGCCTACAATGAGCAGTTCTTC | CASSLAGDPAYNEQFF | TRBV5-1 | NA | NA | TRBJ2-1
TGTGCCAGCAGCTTGAGGGGGGGTGGAAACACCATATATTTT | CASSLRGGGNTIYF | TRBV5-4 | NA | NA | TRBJ1-3
TGCGCCAGCAGCTCGGGGACAGGGGGCGTAGAGACCCAGTACTTC | CASSSGTGGVETQYF | TRBV5-1 | TRBD1 | NA | TRBJ2-5